This TCR beta chain was found in a study of blood T cell repertoires in COVID-19. Study-wide context: The study drew acute and convalescent COVID-19 samples from the United States, Italy and Spain.

As originally analysed: Reference gene primer amplification gave nucleated cell count estimates. The table came from immunoSEQ multiplex PCR; TCRdb's copy has only in-frame clones and leaves some out. For V, J and clone size, that table is used; D and trimming come from the DNA. In the table there are about 83,000 clones, 90% of which are singletons. The V gene end was trimmed by 7 bases and the J gene end by 4 bases; junction bases not matched to a gene: 14. This CDR3 has 17 amino acids. Germline values: CDR1 SGHRS, CDR2 YFSETQ. Sequencing used peripheral blood. The gene calls are TRBV5-1 and TRBJ2-5, with 12 bases fitting TRBD1. The TCR sequence derives from an elderly woman with active or convalescent COVID-19. CDR3 sequence reads: CASSPSPGTGGGETQYF. The CDR3 DNA reads TGCGCCAGCTCCCCCAGCCCGGGGACAGGGGGCGGAGAGACCCAGTACTTC.